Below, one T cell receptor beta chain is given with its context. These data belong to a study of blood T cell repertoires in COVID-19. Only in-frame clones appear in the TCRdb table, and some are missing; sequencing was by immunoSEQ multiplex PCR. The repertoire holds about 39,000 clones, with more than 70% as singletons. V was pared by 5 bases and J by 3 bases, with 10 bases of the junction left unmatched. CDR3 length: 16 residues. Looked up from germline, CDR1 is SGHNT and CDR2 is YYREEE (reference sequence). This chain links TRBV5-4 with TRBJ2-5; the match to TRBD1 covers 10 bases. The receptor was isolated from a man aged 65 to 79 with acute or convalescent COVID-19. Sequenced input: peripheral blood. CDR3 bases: TGTGCCAGCAGAAACCGACAGGGGGCGTTGGAAGAGACCCAGTACTTC. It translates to CASRNRQGALEETQYF.